Listed below are T cell receptor beta chains from one sample, sequenced in a study of technical replicates of blood from four donors. TCRdb's table, derived via immunoSEQ multiplex PCR, lists solely in-frame clones and lacks some. The top ten hold less than 0.25% of the sample, which has more than 65,000 clones, around 94% seen once. Sequencing was carried out using T cells isolated from PBMCs. Every receptor here comes from a human donor in good health. Each CDR3 is given with its conserved first and last residue. Each record gives: D gene, clone size, J gene, V gene, CDR3 protein, CDR3 DNA. D genes are given only for firm matches. Clone size, where shown, is once, few, many, or a class for clones that have expanded.

>TRBD2|.|TRBJ2-5|TRBV7-8
CASSLLTGTSGSETQYF
TGTGCCAGCAGCTTATTAACCGGGACTAGCGGGTCAGAGACCCAGTACTTC
>TRBD2|.|TRBJ2-2|TRBV9
CASSGGREANPNTGELFF
TGTGCCAGCAGCGGAGGTCGGGAGGCCAATCCTAACACCGGGGAGCTGTTTTTT
>.|once|TRBJ1-5|TRBV28
CASRDPQVGKPQHF
TGTGCCAGTCGAGACCCACAGGTGGGTAAGCCCCAGCATTTT
>TRBD2|.|TRBJ2-1|TRBV5-1
CASSFQTSVLRFSYNEQFF
TGCGCCAGCAGCTTCCAGACTAGCGTCCTAAGGTTCTCCTACAATGAGCAGTTCTTC
>.|once|TRBJ1-2|TRBV7-9
CASSPGSPSYGYTF
TGTGCCAGCAGTCCCGGGAGTCCTAGCTATGGCTACACCTTC
>.|.|TRBJ2-3|TRBV6-5
CASTPQGLDTQYF
TGTGCCAGCACTCCACAGGGTTTAGACACGCAGTATTTT
>.|.|TRBJ2-3|TRBV11-3
CASSLGETTTDTQYF
TGTGCCAGCAGCTTAGGTGAGACTACCACAGATACGCAGTATTTT
>TRBD2|.|TRBJ2-7|TRBV5-1
CASSLGFSGTYEQYF
TGCGCCAGCAGCTTGGGGTTCAGCGGGACCTACGAGCAGTACTTC
>.|.|TRBJ2-6|TRBV19
CASTRGYSSGANVLTF
TGTGCCAGTACCCGGGGTTACAGCTCTGGGGCCAACGTCCTGACTTTC
>.|.|TRBJ1-1|TRBV6-1
CASSEFVSVNTEAFF
TGTGCCAGCAGTGAATTCGTCAGCGTGAACACTGAAGCTTTCTTT
>.|few|TRBJ1-4|TRBV2
CASNWEGGAATNEKLFF
TGTGCCAGCAATTGGGAGGGGGGTGCTGCAACTAATGAAAAACTGTTTTTT
>.|.|TRBJ1-2|TRBV9
CASSVASQQEIGYTF
TGTGCCAGCAGCGTAGCCTCTCAGCAGGAAATAGGCTACACCTTC
>.|.|TRBJ2-1|TRBV7-3
CASSLDRAGDNEQFF
TGTGCCAGCAGCTTAGACCGCGCAGGGGACAATGAGCAGTTCTTC
>TRBD1|.|TRBJ2-1|TRBV4-1
CASSQDRTGGSYNEQFF
TGCGCCAGCAGCCAAGATAGGACAGGGGGCTCCTACAATGAGCAGTTCTTC
>.|.|TRBJ2-1|TRBV25-1
CASSESRLLGNEQFF
TGTGCCAGCAGTGAAAGCAGGTTGTTAGGCAATGAGCAGTTCTTC
>TRBD1|.|TRBJ2-5|TRBV6-1
CASSGQGAETQYF
TGTGCCAGCAGCGGACAGGGGGCGGAGACCCAGTACTTC
>TRBD1|once|TRBJ1-1|TRBV28
CASGTDLNTEAFF
TGTGCCAGCGGGACAGATTTGAACACTGAAGCTTTCTTT
>.|.|TRBJ2-7|TRBV5-1
CASSPSSYEQYF
TGCGCCAGCAGCCCCAGCTCCTACGAGCAGTACTTC
>.|.|TRBJ2-1|TRBV5-6
CASSLDTGTYNEQFF
TGTGCCAGCAGCTTGGATACGGGGACCTACAATGAGCAGTTCTTC
>.|once|TRBJ2-6|TRBV28
CASSFGSVGRDPRAVRSGANVLTF
TGTGCCAGCAGTTTCGGGTCCGTAGGCAGGGATCCCCGGGCGGTCCGGTCTGGGGCCAACGTCCTGACTTTC
>.|.|TRBJ1-5|TRBV28
CASTDSRGRNQPQHF
TGTGCCAGCACCGATTCGCGGGGGCGTAATCAGCCCCAGCATTTT
>.|.|TRBJ2-5|TRBV7-6
CASSLASLGALKETQYF
TGTGCCAGCAGCTTAGCCAGTTTGGGGGCGCTTAAGGAGACCCAGTACTTC
>.|.|TRBJ2-7|TRBV7-8
CASSYHPAGHSYEQYF
TGTGCCAGCAGCTACCACCCAGCGGGCCACTCCTACGAGCAGTACTTC
>TRBD2|.|TRBJ2-5|TRBV27
CASSPRLAGGPMRETQYF
TGTGCCAGCAGTCCAAGACTAGCGGGAGGGCCTATGAGGGAGACCCAGTACTTC
>.|.|TRBJ2-1|TRBV25-1
CASSALSVSYNEQFF
TGTGCCAGCAGTGCGCTTAGCGTCTCCTACAATGAGCAGTTCTTC
>.|once|TRBJ2-3|TRBV9
CASSGALDTQYF
TGTGCCAGCAGCGGGGCCCTAGATACGCAGTATTTT
>TRBD1|.|TRBJ1-2|TRBV6-5
CASNQGGGYTF
TGTGCCAGCAACCAGGGGGGTGGCTACACCTTC
>TRBD2|.|TRBJ2-1|TRBV7-2
CASSHPEREGLGNEQFF
TGTGCCAGCAGCCATCCAGAGCGGGAGGGCCTGGGCAATGAGCAGTTCTTC
>.|.|TRBJ1-2|TRBV19
CASSIGDTYGYTF
TGTGCCAGTAGTATCGGGGACACCTATGGCTACACCTTC
>.|.|TRBJ1-2|TRBV7-6
CASSFLQESDYTF
TGTGCCAGCAGCTTTTTACAGGAAAGCGACTACACCTTC
>.|.|TRBJ1-2|TRBV9
CASSVGGGVYGYTF
TGTGCCAGCAGCGTAGGCGGCGGGGTCTATGGCTACACCTTC
>.|.|TRBJ1-2|TRBV28
CASLWADYGYTF
TGTGCCAGCCTGTGGGCAGACTATGGCTACACCTTC
>TRBD2|.|TRBJ2-5|TRBV7-7
CASSLALAGEETQYF
TGTGCTAGCAGCTTAGCCTTAGCGGGGGAAGAGACCCAGTACTTC
>TRBD2|.|TRBJ2-7|TRBV2
CASSGTRGSDLYEQYF
TGTGCCAGCAGTGGGACTAGGGGATCCGATTTGTACGAGCAGTACTTC
>.|.|TRBJ2-5|TRBV6-6
CASSYSRGGGETQYF
TGTGCCAGCAGTTACTCCAGGGGCGGAGGAGAGACCCAGTACTTC
>TRBD1|.|TRBJ2-7|TRBV7-2
CASSQIDRGHEQYF
TGTGCCAGCAGCCAAATAGACAGGGGGCACGAGCAGTACTTC
>.|.|TRBJ1-1|TRBV29-1
CSVEMRLNTEAFF
TGCAGCGTTGAGATGCGGCTGAACACTGAAGCTTTCTTT
>TRBD2|.|TRBJ2-1|TRBV4-1
CASSQDAGGYNEQFF
TGCGCCAGCAGCCAAGATGCGGGAGGGTACAATGAGCAGTTCTTC
>TRBD2|.|TRBJ2-3|TRBV6-4
CASSDSSGRDTQYF
TGTGCCAGCAGTGACTCGAGCGGGAGAGATACGCAGTATTTT
>.|.|TRBJ2-3|TRBV5-4
CASSLENRVTDTQYF
TGTGCCAGCAGCTTGGAAAACAGAGTCACGGATACGCAGTATTTT